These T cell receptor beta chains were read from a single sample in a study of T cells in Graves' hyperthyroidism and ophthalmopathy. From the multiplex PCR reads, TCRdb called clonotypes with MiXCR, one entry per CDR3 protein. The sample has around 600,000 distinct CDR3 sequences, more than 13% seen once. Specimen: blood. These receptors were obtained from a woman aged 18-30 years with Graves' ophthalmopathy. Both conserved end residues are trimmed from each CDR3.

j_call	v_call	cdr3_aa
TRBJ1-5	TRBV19	ASSIKLSPPTGTTSNQPQH
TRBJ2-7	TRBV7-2	ASSYPPGLAGRAYEQY
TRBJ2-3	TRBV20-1	SAKGTRTDTQY
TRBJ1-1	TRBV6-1	ASVRGVGYEAEAF
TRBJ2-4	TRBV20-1	SADSIRTKNIQY
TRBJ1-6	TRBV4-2	ASSQDTGSSYNSPLH
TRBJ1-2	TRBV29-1	SVEREPNYGYT
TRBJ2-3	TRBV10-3	AIGSGSGTDTQY
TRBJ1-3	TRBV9	ASSVGTGDSSGNTIY
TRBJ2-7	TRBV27	ASTPGVSYEQY
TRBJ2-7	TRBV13	ASSLGVGTRPYEQY
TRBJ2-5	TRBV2	ASRSDVGRETQY
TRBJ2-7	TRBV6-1	ASSRRVQTGEQY
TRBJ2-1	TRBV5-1	ASSTTGEGYNEQF
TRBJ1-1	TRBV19	ASIPGQDADTEAF
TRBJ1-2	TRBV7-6	ASSLADSYYGYT
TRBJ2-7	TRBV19	ASSSRDVRNEQY
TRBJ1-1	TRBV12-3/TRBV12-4	ASRGAGNTEAF
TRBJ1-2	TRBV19	ASSMALRSYGYT
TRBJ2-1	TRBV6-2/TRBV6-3	ASRGLSRDNEQF
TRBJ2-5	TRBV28	ASSLLSGRGETQY
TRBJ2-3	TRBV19	ASSPSRDSFTDTQY
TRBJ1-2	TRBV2	ASSENGGDYGYT
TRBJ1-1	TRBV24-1	ATSEGLSNTEAF
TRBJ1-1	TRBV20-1	SARVGRSNTEAF
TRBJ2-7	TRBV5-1	ASSSPRGQGTYEQY
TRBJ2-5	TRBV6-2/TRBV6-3	ASSYRGQGAETQY